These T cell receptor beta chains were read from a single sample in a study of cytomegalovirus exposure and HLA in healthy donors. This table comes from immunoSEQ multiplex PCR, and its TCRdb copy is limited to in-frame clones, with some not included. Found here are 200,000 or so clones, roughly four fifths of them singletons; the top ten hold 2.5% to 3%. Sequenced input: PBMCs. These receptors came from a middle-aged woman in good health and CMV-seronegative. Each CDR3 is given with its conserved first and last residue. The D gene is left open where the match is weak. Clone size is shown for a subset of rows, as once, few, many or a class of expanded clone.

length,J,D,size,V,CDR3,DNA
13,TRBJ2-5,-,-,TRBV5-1,CASSPPSQETQYF,TGCGCCAGCAGCCCCCCCAGTCAAGAGACCCAGTACTTC
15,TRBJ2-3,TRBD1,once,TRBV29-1,CSVEQGASSTDTQYF,TGCAGCGTTGAACAGGGGGCTTCTAGCACAGATACGCAGTATTTT
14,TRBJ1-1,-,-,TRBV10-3,CAISGPRQGTEAFF,TGTGCCATCAGTGGGCCCCGGCAGGGCACCGAAGCTTTCTTT
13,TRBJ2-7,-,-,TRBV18,CASSPTGHYEQYF,TGTGCCAGCTCCCCAACAGGGCACTACGAGCAGTACTTC
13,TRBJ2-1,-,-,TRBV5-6,CASSPGGSSEQFF,TGTGCCAGCAGCCCCGGAGGGAGTAGTGAGCAGTTCTTC
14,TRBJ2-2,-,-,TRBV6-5,CASTKVANTGELFF,TGTGCCAGCACAAAAGTAGCGAACACCGGGGAGCTGTTTTTT
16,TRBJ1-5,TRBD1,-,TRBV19,CASSTGQGRTNQPQHF,TGTGCCAGTAGTACGGGACAGGGCCGGACCAATCAGCCCCAGCATTTT
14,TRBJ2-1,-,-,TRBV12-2,CASRLHGKYNEQFF,TGTGCAAGTCGCTTACACGGGAAGTACAATGAGCAGTTCTTC
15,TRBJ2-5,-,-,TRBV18,CASSRRGGTQETQYF,TGTGCCAGCTCAAGGAGGGGAGGCACTCAAGAGACCCAGTACTTC
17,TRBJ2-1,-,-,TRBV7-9,CASSHPIQNYPSNEQFF,TGTGCCAGCAGCCATCCTATCCAAAACTACCCTAGCAATGAGCAGTTCTTC
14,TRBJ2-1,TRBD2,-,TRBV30,CALTLAGPYNEQFF,TGTGCCTTAACTCTAGCGGGGCCCTACAATGAGCAGTTCTTC
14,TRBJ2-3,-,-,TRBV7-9,CASSRIGGTDTQYF,TGTGCCAGCAGCCGGATCGGGGGCACAGATACGCAGTATTTT
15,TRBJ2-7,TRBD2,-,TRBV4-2,CASSQDGTSGYEQYF,TGTGCCAGCAGCCAAGACGGGACTAGCGGGTACGAGCAGTACTTC
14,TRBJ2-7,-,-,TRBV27,CASSLWLDFREQYF,TGTGCCAGCAGTTTGTGGCTAGACTTTCGCGAGCAGTACTTC
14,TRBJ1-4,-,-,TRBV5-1,CASSLAQPSEKLFF,TGCGCCAGCAGCCTAGCGCAGCCATCGGAAAAACTGTTTTTT
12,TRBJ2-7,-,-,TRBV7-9,CASSLNSGEQYF,TGTGCCAGCAGCTTGAACTCCGGCGAGCAGTACTTC
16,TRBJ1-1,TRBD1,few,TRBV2,CASSEAIGQGDTEAFF,TGTGCCAGCAGTGAAGCGATAGGACAGGGGGACACTGAAGCTTTCTTT
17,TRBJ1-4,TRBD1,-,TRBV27,CASTLEGQGASKEKLFF,TGTGCCAGCACCCTGGAGGGACAGGGGGCTTCTAAAGAAAAACTGTTTTTT
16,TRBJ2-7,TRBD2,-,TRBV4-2,CASSQAGLAGAYEQYF,TGTGCCAGCAGCCAAGCGGGACTAGCGGGGGCCTACGAGCAGTACTTC
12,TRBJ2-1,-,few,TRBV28,CASRVVTGEQFF,TGTGCCAGCCGAGTCGTTACGGGGGAGCAGTTCTTC
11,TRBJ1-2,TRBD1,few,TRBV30,CAWGQVYGYTF,TGTGCCTGGGGACAGGTCTATGGCTACACCTTC
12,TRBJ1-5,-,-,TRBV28,CASSFQGQPQHF,TGTGCCAGCAGTTTCCAGGGCCAGCCCCAGCATTTT
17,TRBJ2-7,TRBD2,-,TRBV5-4,CASSSGLALEGEYEQYF,TGTGCCAGCAGCTCCGGACTAGCGTTAGAGGGGGAATACGAGCAGTACTTC
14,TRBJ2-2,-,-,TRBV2,CASSGQINTGELFF,TGTGCCAGCTCCGGACAGATAAACACCGGGGAGCTGTTTTTT
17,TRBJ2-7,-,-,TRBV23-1,CASSQSEGTRTKYEQYF,TGCGCCAGCAGTCAATCCGAGGGTACTAGGACTAAATACGAGCAGTACTTC
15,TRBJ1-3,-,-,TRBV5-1,CASSLAGNSGNTIYF,TGCGCCAGCAGCTTGGCAGGGAACTCTGGAAACACCATATATTTT
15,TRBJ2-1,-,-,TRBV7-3,CASSQTGTIANEQFF,TGTGCCAGCAGCCAAACAGGTACAATCGCCAATGAGCAGTTCTTC
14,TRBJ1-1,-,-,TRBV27,CASSLSGYGTEAFF,TGTGCCAGCAGTTTGTCCGGGTACGGCACTGAAGCTTTCTTT
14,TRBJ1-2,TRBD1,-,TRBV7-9,CASSFWQGASGYTF,TGTGCCAGCAGCTTTTGGCAGGGGGCCAGTGGCTACACCTTC
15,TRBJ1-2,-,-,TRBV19,CASSPNRYDTSGYTF,TGTGCCAGTAGCCCCAACAGGTACGATACATCCGGCTACACCTTC
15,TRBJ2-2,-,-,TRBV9,CASSPGGVSAGELFF,TGTGCCAGCAGCCCAGGCGGGGTCTCAGCCGGGGAGCTGTTTTTT
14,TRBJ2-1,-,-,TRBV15,CATSRVPLYNEQFF,TGTGCCACCAGCAGAGTTCCTCTCTACAATGAGCAGTTCTTC
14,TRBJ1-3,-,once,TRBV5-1,CASSLSGAGNTIYF,TGCGCCAGCAGCTTGTCCGGGGCTGGAAACACCATATATTTT
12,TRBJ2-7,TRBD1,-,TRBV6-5,CASSKTGAEQYF,TGTGCCAGCAGTAAAACAGGGGCCGAGCAGTACTTC
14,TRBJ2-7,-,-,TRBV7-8,CASSLAGVDYEQYF,TGTGCCAGCAGCTTAGCCGGAGTCGACTACGAGCAGTACTTC
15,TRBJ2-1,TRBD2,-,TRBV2,CASSERTSGYNEQFF,TGTGCCAGCAGTGAAAGGACTAGCGGATACAATGAGCAGTTCTTC
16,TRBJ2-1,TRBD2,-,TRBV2,CASSVQLAGIDYEQFF,TGTGCCAGCAGTGTTCAGCTAGCGGGAATAGACTATGAGCAGTTCTTC
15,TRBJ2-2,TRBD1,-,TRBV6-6,CASSSVQGAGGELFF,TGTGCCAGCAGTTCGGTACAGGGGGCGGGCGGGGAGCTGTTTTTT
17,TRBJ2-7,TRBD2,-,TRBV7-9,CASSTPPAGERPFEQYF,TGTGCCAGCAGTACCCCCCCTGCGGGAGAACGCCCGTTTGAGCAGTACTTC
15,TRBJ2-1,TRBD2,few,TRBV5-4,CASSSTGTSNYEQFF,TGTGCCAGCAGCTCGACCGGGACTAGCAACTATGAGCAGTTCTTC
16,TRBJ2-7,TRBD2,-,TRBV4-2,CASSQDGSGRAYEQYF,TGTGCCAGCAGCCAAGATGGGAGCGGGAGGGCCTACGAGCAGTACTTC
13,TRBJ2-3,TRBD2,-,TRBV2,CASGRAGRDTQYF,TGTGCCAGCGGGAGGGCCGGTAGGGATACGCAGTATTTT
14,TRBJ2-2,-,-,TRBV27,CASSPGSGTGELFF,TGTGCCAGCAGCCCAGGCTCCGGCACCGGGGAGCTGTTTTTT
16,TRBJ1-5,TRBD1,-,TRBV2,CASLTGESALGQPQHF,TGTGCCAGCTTGACAGGGGAATCTGCTTTGGGTCAGCCCCAGCATTTT
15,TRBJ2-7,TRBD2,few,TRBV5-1,CASSYSGTSSHEQYF,TGCGCCAGCAGCTACTCCGGGACTAGCAGCCACGAGCAGTACTTC